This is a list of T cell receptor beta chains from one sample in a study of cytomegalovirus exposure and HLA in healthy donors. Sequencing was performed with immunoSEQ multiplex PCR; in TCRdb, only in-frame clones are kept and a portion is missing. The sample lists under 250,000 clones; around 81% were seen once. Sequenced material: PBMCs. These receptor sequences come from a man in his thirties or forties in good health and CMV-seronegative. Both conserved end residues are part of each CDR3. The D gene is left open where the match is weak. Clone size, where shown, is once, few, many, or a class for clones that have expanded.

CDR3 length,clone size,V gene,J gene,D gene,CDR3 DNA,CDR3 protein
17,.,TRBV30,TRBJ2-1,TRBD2,TGTGCCTGGAGTGTTTCCAGGACTAGCGGGAAAGTCGATGAGCAGTTCTTC,CAWSVSRTSGKVDEQFF
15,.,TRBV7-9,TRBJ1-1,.,TGTGCCAGCAGCGGCCCAGGAAATATGAACACTGAAGCTTTCTTT,CASSGPGNMNTEAFF
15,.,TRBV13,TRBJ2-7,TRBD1,TGTGCCAGCAGCTTAGCGGGACAGGCGATCTTCGAGCAGTACTTC,CASSLAGQAIFEQYF
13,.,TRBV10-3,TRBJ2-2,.,TGTGCCATCGGGGCGCCGAACACCGGGGAGCTGTTTTTT,CAIGAPNTGELFF
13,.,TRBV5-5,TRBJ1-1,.,TGTGCCAGCAGCTTGGTTCGGAACACTGAAGCTTTCTTT,CASSLVRNTEAFF
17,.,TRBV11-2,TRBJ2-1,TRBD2,TGTGCCAGCAGCTTAGCCCCCGGGAGGACCGCCTACAATGAGCAGTTCTTC,CASSLAPGRTAYNEQFF
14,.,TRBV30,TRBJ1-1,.,TGTGCCTGGAGTGTGGGGCTTCGGAACACTGAAGCTTTCTTT,CAWSVGLRNTEAFF
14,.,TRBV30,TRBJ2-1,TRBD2,TGTGCCTGGAGTGTAGCGGGAGGGCCAAATGAGCAGTTCTTC,CAWSVAGGPNEQFF
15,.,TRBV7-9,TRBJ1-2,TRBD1,TGTGCCAGCAGCTTGAGCGGACAGGGGGCTGCTGGCTACACCTTC,CASSLSGQGAAGYTF
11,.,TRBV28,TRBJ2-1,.,TGTGCCAGCAGTTGGAGTGGTGAGCAGTTCTTC,CASSWSGEQFF
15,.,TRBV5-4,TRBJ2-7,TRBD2,TGTGCCAGCAGCTTGCTACTAGCGGGAGAATACGAGCAGTACTTC,CASSLLLAGEYEQYF
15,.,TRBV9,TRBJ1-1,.,TGTGCCAGCAGCGTAGGGGAGGGGGGGGGCACTGAAGCTTTCTTT,CASSVGEGGGTEAFF
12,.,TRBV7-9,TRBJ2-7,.,TGTGCCAGCAGCCTCCAGGGTTACGAGCAGTACTTC,CASSLQGYEQYF
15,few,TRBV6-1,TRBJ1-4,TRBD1,TGTGCCAGCAACCCTGGACAGGGCTTTAATGAAAAACTGTTTTTT,CASNPGQGFNEKLFF
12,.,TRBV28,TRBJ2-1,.,TGTGCCAGCAGTCTACAGTGGGATGAGCAGTTCTTC,CASSLQWDEQFF
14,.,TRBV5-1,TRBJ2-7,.,TGCGCCAGCAGCTTCTCAGGGGCCATGGACGAGCAGTACTTC,CASSFSGAMDEQYF
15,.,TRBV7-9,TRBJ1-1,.,TGTGCCAGCAGCCCGGGGTGGGGGGAGAACACTGAAGCTTTCTTT,CASSPGWGENTEAFF
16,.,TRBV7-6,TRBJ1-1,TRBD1,TGTGCCAGCAGCTGGACAGGGAGGCCCGAGAACACTGAAGCTTTCTTT,CASSWTGRPENTEAFF
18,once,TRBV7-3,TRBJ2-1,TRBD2,TGTGCCAGCAGCTTACAAGCGGGAGCCCTACTGGGGGGCAATGAGCAGTTCTTC,CASSLQAGALLGGNEQFF
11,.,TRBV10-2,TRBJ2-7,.,TGCGCCAGCCCGAGGGGGTTCGAGCAGTACTTC,CASPRGFEQYF
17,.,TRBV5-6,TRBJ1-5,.,TGTGCCAGCAGCTCGTCAGGGAGGGGGAGGGAGGATCAGCCCCAGCATTTT,CASSSSGRGREDQPQHF
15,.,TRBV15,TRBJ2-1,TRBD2,TGTGCCACCAGCCCCAACCTCAGCGGGAGGGGTGAGCAGTTCTTC,CATSPNLSGRGEQFF
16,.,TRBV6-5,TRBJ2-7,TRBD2,TGTGCCAGCAGTTACCTTCCTAGCGGGAGTCCCCACGAGCAGTACTTC,CASSYLPSGSPHEQYF
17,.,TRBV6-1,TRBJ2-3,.,TGTGCCAGCAGTGAAAGGCCTCGGCGGGGTTCGACAGATACGCAGTATTTT,CASSERPRRGSTDTQYF
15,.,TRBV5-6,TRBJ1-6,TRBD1,TGTGCCAGCAGCTGGACGGGACAGGTTGATTTGGCCCTCCACTTT,CASSWTGQVDLALHF
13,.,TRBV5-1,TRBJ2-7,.,TGCGCCAGCAGCTCCCCGGGGTCCTACGAGCAGTACTTC,CASSSPGSYEQYF
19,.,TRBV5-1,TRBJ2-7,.,TGCGCCAGCAGCCCCCACGTGGGGGTCGGAGGGGGCGGGCCGCACGAGCAGTACTTC,CASSPHVGVGGGGPHEQYF
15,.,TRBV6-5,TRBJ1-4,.,TGTGCCAGCAGTTACTCAACAGGGAGGGGTGAAAAACTGTTTTTT,CASSYSTGRGEKLFF
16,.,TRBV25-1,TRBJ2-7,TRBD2,TGTGCCAGCAGTGCTACCGGGACTAGCGGAACCTACGAGCAGTACTTC,CASSATGTSGTYEQYF
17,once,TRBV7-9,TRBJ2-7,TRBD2,TGTGCCAGCAGCTCCGGACTAGCGGGAGGCCTTTTTTACGAGCAGTACTTC,CASSSGLAGGLFYEQYF
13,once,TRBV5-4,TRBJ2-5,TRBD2,TGTGCCAGCAGTTCGGGAGGCGCTGAGACCCAGTACTTC,CASSSGGAETQYF
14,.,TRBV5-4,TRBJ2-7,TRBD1,TGTGCCAGCAGCTCGGAAAGGGCAGGGGGAAAGCAGTACTTC,CASSSERAGGKQYF